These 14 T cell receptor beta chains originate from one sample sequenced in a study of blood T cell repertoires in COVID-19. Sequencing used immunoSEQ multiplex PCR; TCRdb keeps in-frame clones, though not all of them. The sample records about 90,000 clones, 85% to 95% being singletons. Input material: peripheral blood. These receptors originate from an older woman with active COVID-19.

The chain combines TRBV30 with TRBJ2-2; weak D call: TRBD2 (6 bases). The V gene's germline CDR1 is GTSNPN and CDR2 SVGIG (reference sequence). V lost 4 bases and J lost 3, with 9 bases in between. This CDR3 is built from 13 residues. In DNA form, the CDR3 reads TGTGCCTGGAAGGGGACTTACACCGGGGAGCTGTTTTTT. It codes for CAWKGTYTGELFF.

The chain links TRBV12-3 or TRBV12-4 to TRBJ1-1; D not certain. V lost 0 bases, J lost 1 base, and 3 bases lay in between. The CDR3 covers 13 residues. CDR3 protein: CASSLAQNTEAFF. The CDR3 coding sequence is TGTGCCAGCAGTTTAGCACAGAACACTGAAGCTTTCTTT.

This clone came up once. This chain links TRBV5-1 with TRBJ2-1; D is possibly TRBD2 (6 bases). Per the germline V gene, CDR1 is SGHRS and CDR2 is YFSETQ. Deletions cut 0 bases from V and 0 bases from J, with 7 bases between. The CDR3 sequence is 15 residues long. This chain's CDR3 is CASSLAGSSYNEQFF. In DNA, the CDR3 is TGCGCCAGCAGCTTGGCCGGGAGCTCCTACAATGAGCAGTTCTTC.

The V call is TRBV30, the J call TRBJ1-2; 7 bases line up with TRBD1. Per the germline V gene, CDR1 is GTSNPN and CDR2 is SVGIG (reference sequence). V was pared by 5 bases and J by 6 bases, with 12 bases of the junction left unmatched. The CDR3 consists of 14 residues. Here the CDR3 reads CAWEAARGYHGYTF. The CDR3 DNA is TGTGCCTGGGAAGCGGCCAGGGGGTATCATGGCTACACCTTC.

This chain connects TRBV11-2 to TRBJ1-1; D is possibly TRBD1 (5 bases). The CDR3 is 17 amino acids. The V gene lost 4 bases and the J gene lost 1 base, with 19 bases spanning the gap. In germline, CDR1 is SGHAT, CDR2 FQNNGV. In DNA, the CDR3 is TGTGCCAGCAGCTCGGTACCCATCGGGGGGGGGAACACTGAAGCTTTCTTT. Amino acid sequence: CASSSVPIGGGNTEAFF.

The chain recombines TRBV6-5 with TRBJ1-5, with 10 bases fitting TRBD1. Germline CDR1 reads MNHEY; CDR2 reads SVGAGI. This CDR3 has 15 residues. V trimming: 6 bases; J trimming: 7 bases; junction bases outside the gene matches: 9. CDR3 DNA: TGTGCCAGCAGAGGACAGGGGGGATCTGGGCAGCCCCAGCATTTT. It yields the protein CASRGQGGSGQPQHF.

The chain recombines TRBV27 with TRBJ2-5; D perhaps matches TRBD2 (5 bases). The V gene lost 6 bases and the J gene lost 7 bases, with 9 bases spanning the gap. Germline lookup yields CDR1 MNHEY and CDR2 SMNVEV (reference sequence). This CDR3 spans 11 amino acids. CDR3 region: CASRLGGTQYF. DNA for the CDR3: TGTGCCAGCAGACTAGGAGGGACCCAGTACTTC.

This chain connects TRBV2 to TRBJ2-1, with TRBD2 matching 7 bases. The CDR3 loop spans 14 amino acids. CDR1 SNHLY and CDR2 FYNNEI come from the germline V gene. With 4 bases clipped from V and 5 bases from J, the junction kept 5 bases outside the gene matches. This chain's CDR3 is CASSGRGGHNEQFF. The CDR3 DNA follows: TGTGCCAGCAGTGGCCGCGGGGGACACAATGAGCAGTTCTTC.

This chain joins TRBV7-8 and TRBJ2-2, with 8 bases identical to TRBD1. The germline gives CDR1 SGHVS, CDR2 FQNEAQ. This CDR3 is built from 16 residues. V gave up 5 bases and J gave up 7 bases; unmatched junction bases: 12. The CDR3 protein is CASSVPGTGIIGELFF. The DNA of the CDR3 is TGTGCCAGCAGCGTCCCCGGGACAGGAATTATCGGGGAGCTGTTTTTT.

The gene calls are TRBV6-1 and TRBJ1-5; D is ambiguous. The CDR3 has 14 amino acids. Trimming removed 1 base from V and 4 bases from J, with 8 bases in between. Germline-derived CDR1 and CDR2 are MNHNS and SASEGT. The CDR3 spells CASSEVGRNQPQHF. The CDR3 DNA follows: TGTGCCAGCAGTGAAGTTGGTCGGAATCAGCCCCAGCATTTT.

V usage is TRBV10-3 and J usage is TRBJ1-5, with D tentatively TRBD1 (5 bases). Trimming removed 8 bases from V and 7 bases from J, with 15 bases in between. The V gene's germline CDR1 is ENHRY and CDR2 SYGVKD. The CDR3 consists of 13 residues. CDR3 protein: CAISPGREQPQHF. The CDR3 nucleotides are TGTGCCATCTCACCGGGCAGGGAACAGCCCCAGCATTTT.

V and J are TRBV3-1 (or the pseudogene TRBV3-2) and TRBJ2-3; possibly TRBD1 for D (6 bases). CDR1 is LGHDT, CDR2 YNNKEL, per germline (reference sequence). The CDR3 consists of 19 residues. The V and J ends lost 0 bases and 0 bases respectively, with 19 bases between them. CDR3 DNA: TGTGCCAGCAGCCAAGAGTTTGTATCCAGGGGCGTTAGCACAGATACGCAGTATTTT. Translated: CASSQEFVSRGVSTDTQYF.

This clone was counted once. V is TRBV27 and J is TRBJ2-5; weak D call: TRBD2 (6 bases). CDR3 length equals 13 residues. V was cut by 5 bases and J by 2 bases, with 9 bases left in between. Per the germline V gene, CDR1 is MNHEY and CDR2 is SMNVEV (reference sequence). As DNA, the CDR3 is TGTGCCAGCAGTCGGAGGGTTCAAGAGACCCAGTACTTC. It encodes CASSRRVQETQYF.

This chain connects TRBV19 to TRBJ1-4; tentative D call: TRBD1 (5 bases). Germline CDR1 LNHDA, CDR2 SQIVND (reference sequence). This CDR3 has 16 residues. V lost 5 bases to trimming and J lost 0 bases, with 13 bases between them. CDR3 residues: CASSRGGASTNEKLFF. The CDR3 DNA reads TGTGCCAGTAGTCGGGGAGGGGCCTCAACTAATGAAAAACTGTTTTTT.